Each of the 6 T cell receptor beta chains below was sequenced from the same sample in a study of cytomegalovirus exposure and HLA in healthy donors. PCR employed 60 Vbeta and 13 Jbeta primers. The method was immunoSEQ multiplex PCR; TCRdb's version includes in-frame clones alone and lacks a portion of them. The table has under 200,000 clones, roughly 85% seen once. Sequenced input: PBMCs. Receptor source: a man aged 45-65 years in good health and CMV-seropositive.

This chain links TRBV5-1 with TRBJ1-2; 9 nucleotides match TRBD1. V trimming: 5 bases; J trimming: 7 bases; junction bases outside the gene matches: 12. CDR1 is SGHRS and CDR2 is YFSETQ in the germline V gene. This CDR3 has 15 residues. CDR3 DNA: TGCGCCAGCAGTCAATACCCACAGGGGGCGTTTGGCTACACCTTC. Translating gives CASSQYPQGAFGYTF.

This clone has just a few counts. The chain employs TRBV6-1 and TRBJ2-7, with a possible D match to TRBD1 (6 bases). The CDR3 has 14 amino acids. Trimming took 7 bases from V and 1 from J, leaving 14 bases between them. In germline, CDR1 is MNHNS, CDR2 SASEGT. CDR3 nucleotides: TGTGCCAGCAACGGACAGCCTAGTTCCTACGAGCAGTACTTC. Amino acids: CASNGQPSSYEQYF.

This clone was picked up a small number of times. This chain joins TRBV14 and TRBJ2-1; perhaps TRBD1 as D (5 bases). CDR3 length: 13 residues. The V gene's germline CDR1 is SGHDN and CDR2 FVKESK. V was pared by 2 bases and J by 15 bases, with 17 bases between. The CDR3 loop reads CASSQFGGQGLFF. CDR3 sequence (DNA): TGTGCCAGCAGCCAATTTGGTGGGCAGGGTTTGTTCTTC.

This clone came up once. This chain connects TRBV5-1 to TRBJ2-2; 13 positions agree with TRBD2. Germline CDR1 SGHRS, CDR2 YFSETQ. V lost 3 bases and J lost 6; bases outside the gene matches: 14. This CDR3 spans 19 amino acids. CDR3 DNA sequence: TGCGCCAGCAGCTACGGACTAGCGGGGGCCATGACTGGGGCCGGGGAGCTGTTTTTT. Encoded protein: CASSYGLAGAMTGAGELFF.

There are a few counts of this clone. The chain has TRBV6-1 and TRBJ2-7; TRBD1 matches 9 bases. The CDR3 totals 15 residues. Germline assignment: CDR1 MNHNS and CDR2 SASEGT. V was clipped by 7 bases and J by 4 bases; unmatched bases: 11. CDR3 region: CASNPPGTGRYEQYV. CDR3 nucleotides: TGTGCCAGCAATCCCCCCGGGACAGGGAGATACGAGCAGTACGTC.

This chain links TRBV30 with TRBJ2-1; D is unresolved. Germline V lookup: CDR1 GTSNPN, CDR2 SVGIG (reference sequence). CDR3 length equals 14 residues. V was cut by 1 base and J by 0 bases, with 7 bases left in between. The CDR3 DNA sequence: TGTGCCTGGAGTGCCCACAGCTCCTACAATGAGCAGTTCTTC. This sequence encodes CAWSAHSSYNEQFF.